One T cell receptor (beta chain) is described in this entry. The authors sequenced TCR beta from blood CD8+ and CD4+ T cells. Negative isolation yielded CD8+ and CD4+ T cells; FACS enriched TEMRA cells. The data are from a study of CD8 T cells in Susac syndrome. Random hexamers served to reverse transcribe roughly 0.45 to 1 ug RNA. TCR beta CDR3 was amplified by immunoSEQ multiplex PCR. This amplification extended across 54 Vbeta and 13 Jbeta segments. TCRdb recomputed calls from the immunoSEQ multiplex PCR reads with MiXCR, one row per CDR3 protein. This table holds about 400,000 distinct CDR3 sequences, around 83% found once. The source is a human donor with multiple sclerosis. Sequenced: CD8+ T cells from PBMCs.

This chain's CDR3 is CSAMAGGAYEQYF. The CDR3 DNA is TGCAGTGCTATGGCGGGGGGAGCCTACGAGCAGTACTTC. The J gene is TRBJ2-7, the V gene TRBV20-1, with 8 bases that match TRBD2. V gave up 4 bases and J gave up 2 bases; unmatched junction bases: 4. From germline, CDR1 is DFQATT and CDR2 SNEGSKA (reference sequence). The CDR3 is made up of 13 amino acids.